This T cell receptor (beta chain) was identified during a study of blood T cell repertoires in COVID-19. Germline V CDR1 and CDR2: SEHNR, FQNEAQ (reference sequence). The ends were cut back, 2 bases at V and 5 bases at J, with 12 bases in the middle. This CDR3 has 14 amino acids. In the source study's methods: For nucleated cells, counts were estimated from reference gene primer amplification. Sequencing was performed with immunoSEQ multiplex PCR; in TCRdb, only in-frame clones are kept and a portion is missing. For V, J and clone size, that table is used; D and trimming come from the DNA. The sample shows roughly 40,000 clones, around 79% of them seen only once.

The chain couples TRBV7-9 to TRBJ2-5; a possible D gene is TRBD2 (6 bases). This TCR came from a woman of 80 years or more with acute or convalescent COVID-19. What was sequenced was peripheral blood. The CDR3 sequence is CASSLNSGVETQYF. Written as DNA, the CDR3 is TGTGCCAGCAGCTTAAATTCGGGAGTGGAGACCCAGTACTTC.